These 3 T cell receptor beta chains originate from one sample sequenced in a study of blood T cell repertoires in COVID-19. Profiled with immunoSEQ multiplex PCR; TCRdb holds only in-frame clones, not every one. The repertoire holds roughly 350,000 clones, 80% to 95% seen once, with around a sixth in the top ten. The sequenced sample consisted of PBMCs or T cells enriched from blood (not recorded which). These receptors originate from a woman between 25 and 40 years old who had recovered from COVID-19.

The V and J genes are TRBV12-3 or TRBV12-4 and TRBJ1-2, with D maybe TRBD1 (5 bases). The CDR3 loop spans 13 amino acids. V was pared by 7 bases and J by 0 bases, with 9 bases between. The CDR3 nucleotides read TGTGCCAGCACCGTGACAGCTAACTATGGCTACACCTTC. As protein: CASTVTANYGYTF.

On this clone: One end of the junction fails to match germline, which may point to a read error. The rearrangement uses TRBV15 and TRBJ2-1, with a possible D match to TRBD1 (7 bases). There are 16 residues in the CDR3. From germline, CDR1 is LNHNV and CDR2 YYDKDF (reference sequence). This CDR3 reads CATSRAGGTKYTEQFF. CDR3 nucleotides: TGTGCCACCAGCAGAGCAGGGGGGACGAAGTACACTGAGCAGTTCTTC.

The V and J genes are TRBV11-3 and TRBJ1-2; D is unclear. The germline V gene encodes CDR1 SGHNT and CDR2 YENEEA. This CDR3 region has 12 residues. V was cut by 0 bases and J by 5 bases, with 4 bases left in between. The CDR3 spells CASSLDQYGYTF. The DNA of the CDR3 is TGTGCCAGCAGCTTAGATCAGTATGGCTACACCTTC.